This TCR beta chain originates from a study of blood T cells in healthy people across ages. Regarding the study as a whole: Long-lived donors had more naive CD4+ cells and higher diversity than aged donors.

Trimming took 5 bases from V and 4 from J, leaving 17 bases between them. Germline V gene lookup returns CDR1 DFQATT and CDR2 SNEGSKA (reference sequence). The CDR3 consists of 14 residues. Points on this clonotype: As yet, its antigen is unknown.

Through a sample-barcoded 5' primer and a J-beta primer mix, a second PCR was run for roughly 7 to 12 cycles. TCRdb recomputed calls from the 5' RACE reads with MiXCR, one row per CDR3 protein. The data show about 1.4 million distinct CDR3 sequences, around 59% seen once. This clonotype was sampled from a man aged 18-30 years in good health. The source material was blood. The rearrangement uses TRBV20-1 and TRBJ1-2; weak D call: TRBD1 (6 bases). In DNA form, the CDR3 reads TGCAGTGCTCCTACAGGGTCTGAGACCTATGGCTACACCTTC. Its translation is CSAPTGSETYGYTF.